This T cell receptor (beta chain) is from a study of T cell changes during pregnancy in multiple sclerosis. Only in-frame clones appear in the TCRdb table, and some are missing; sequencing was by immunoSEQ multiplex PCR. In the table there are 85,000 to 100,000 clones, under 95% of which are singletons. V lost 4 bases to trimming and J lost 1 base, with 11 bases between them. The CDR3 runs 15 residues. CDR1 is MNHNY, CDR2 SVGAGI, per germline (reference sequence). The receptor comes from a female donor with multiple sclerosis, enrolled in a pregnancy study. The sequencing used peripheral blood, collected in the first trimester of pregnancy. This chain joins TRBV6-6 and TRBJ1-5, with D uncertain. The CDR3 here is CASSSGGLSNQPQHF. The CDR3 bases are TGTGCCAGCAGTTCCGGTGGTTTGAGCAATCAGCCCCAGCATTTT.